This T cell receptor (beta chain) was identified in a study of CD8+CD57+ T cells in acquired aplastic anemia. About the research overall: Each DNA sample taken from sorted CD4+ and CD8+ cells came to 3.2 ug on average. Overall study results and limits: There were 25 to 35 CD8+ CDR3 sequences that occurred in both patients and controls.

For CDR3 and TCR beta VDJ profiling, genomic DNA was the template used. Each CDR3 protein is one row after TCRdb ran MiXCR on the reads. The sample shows 150,000 or so distinct CDR3 sequences, approximately 60% of them seen only once. CDR1 is KGHDR and CDR2 is SFDVKD in the germline V gene. The CDR3 has 15 residues. V was shortened by 5 bases and J by 4 bases, with 15 bases between the two germline ends. As concerns this clonotype: Its target is not known.

This sequence originates from a human donor in good health. V gene TRBV24-1 combines with J gene TRBJ2-3; TRBD1 might be the D (6 bases). Sequencing input: sorted CD4+, CD8+, or CD8+CD57+ T cells (not recorded which) from PBMCs. The CDR3 is CATSGVQGNADTQYF. The CDR3 nucleotides are TGTGCCACCAGTGGCGTACAGGGTAACGCAGATACGCAGTATTTT.